This T cell receptor (beta chain) was recorded in a study of shared clonotypes between healthy human individuals. The table came from immunoSEQ multiplex PCR; TCRdb's copy has only in-frame clones and leaves some out. The data show about 680,000 clones, with 92% seen just once and about a quarter held by the top ten. Only CD45RO-negative cells positively selected for CCR7 counted as naive CD8 cells, so terminally differentiated effector memory CD45RA+ cells were excluded. The CDR3 extends over 15 amino acids. Trimming stripped 4 bases from V and 5 bases from J, with 18 bases between. Germline V CDR1 and CDR2: LNHNV, YYDKDF (reference sequence).

The sequence came from a man aged 30 to 39 in good health. The V and J genes are TRBV15 and TRBJ2-7, with D uncertain. Sequencing was carried out using naive CD8+ T cells sorted from blood. Here the CDR3 reads CATSKNGGLLDEQYF. CDR3 in DNA: TGTGCCACCAGCAAGAACGGCGGCCTCCTTGACGAGCAGTACTTC.